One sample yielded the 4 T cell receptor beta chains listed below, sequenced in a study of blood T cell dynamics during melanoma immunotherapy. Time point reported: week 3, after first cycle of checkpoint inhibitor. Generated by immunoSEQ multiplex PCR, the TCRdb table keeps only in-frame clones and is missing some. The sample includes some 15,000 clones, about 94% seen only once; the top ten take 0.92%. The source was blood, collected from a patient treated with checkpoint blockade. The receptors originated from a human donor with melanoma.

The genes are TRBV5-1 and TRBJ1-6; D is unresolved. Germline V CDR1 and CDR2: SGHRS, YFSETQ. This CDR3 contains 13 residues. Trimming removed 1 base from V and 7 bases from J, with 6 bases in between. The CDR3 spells CASSLSGNSPLHF. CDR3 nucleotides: TGCGCCAGCAGCTTGTCGGGGAATTCACCCCTCCACTTT.

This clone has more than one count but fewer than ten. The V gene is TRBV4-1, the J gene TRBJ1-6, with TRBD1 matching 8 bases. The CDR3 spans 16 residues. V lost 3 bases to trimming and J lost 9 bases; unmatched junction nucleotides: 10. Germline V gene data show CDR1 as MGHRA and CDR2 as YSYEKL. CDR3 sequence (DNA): TGCGCCAGCAGCCAGGGCCAACAGGGGGTTGGTTCACCCCTCCACTTT. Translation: CASSQGQQGVGSPLHF.

CDR3 coding DNA: TGTGCCAGCAGTCTATGGGACAGGGCTGATGAGCAGTTCTTC. Amino acids: CASSLWDRADEQFF. V gene TRBV27 combines with J gene TRBJ2-1, with 9 nucleotides matching TRBD1. The J segment lost 8 bases and the V segment lost 5 bases, leaving 7 bases of the junction unmatched. Germline values: CDR1 MNHEY, CDR2 SMNVEV (reference sequence). The CDR3 length is 14 residues.

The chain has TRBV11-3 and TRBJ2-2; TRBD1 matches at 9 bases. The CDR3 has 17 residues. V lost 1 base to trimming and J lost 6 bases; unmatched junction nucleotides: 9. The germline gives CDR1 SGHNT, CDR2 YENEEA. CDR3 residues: CASSLARDRVQSGELFF. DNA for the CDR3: TGTGCCAGCAGCTTAGCCCGGGACAGGGTGCAATCCGGGGAGCTGTTTTTT.